One sample yielded the 15 T cell receptor beta chains listed below, sequenced in a study of blood T cell repertoires in COVID-19. The table came from immunoSEQ multiplex PCR; TCRdb's copy has only in-frame clones and leaves some out. There are a few hundred thousand clones in the sample; approximately 90% occur only once, and roughly 4% lies in the top ten. The specimen sequenced was peripheral blood. These receptors all stem from a man aged 18-30 years with active or convalescent COVID-19.

In its sample, this clone was seen once. The chain carries TRBV28 and TRBJ1-4; D perhaps matches TRBD1 (6 bases). V was cut by 4 bases and J by 8 bases, with 14 bases left in between. This CDR3 has 14 amino acids. Germline lookup yields CDR1 MDHEN and CDR2 SYDVKM. This CDR3 reads CASSSGPGAEKLFF. CDR3 bases: TGTGCCAGCAGTTCAGGGCCAGGGGCCGAAAAACTGTTTTTT.

The rearrangement links TRBV3-1 (or the pseudogene TRBV3-2) to TRBJ2-7, with D possibly TRBD1 on 6 matching bases. Trimming removed 3 bases from V and 2 bases from J, with 8 bases in between. Germline loops: CDR1 LGHDT, CDR2 YNNKEL (reference sequence). CDR3 size: 13 residues. The CDR3 protein is CASSQRQAYEQYF. The DNA of the CDR3 is TGTGCCAGCAGCCAGCGACAGGCCTACGAGCAGTACTTC.

This clone is a singleton in its sample. The chain employs TRBV27 and TRBJ1-5; 9 nucleotides match TRBD1. Germline CDR1 MNHEY, CDR2 SMNVEV (reference sequence). The CDR3 loop spans 16 amino acids. The V segment lost 6 bases and the J segment 5 bases; nucleotides outside the gene matches: 11. CDR3 DNA: TGTGCCAGCAGCACCCCCGGACAGGGGATTGATCAGCCCCAGCATTTT. This encodes CASSTPGQGIDQPQHF.

With respect to this clone: Other DNA sequences of this sample code for an identical CDR3. This chain links TRBV12-5 with TRBJ1-4, with unresolved D. Trimming removed 1 base at V and 5 bases at J, with 5 bases between. The CDR3 length is 13 residues. The V gene's germline CDR1 is LGHNT and CDR2 FRNRAP. This CDR3 reads CASGLGQNEKLFF. The CDR3 DNA reads as TGTGCTAGTGGTTTGGGTCAGAATGAAAAACTGTTTTTT.

This rearrangement joins TRBV7-2 to TRBJ2-7, with TRBD2 matching 13 bases. Losses at the gene ends were 5 bases for V and 6 bases for J; bases not matched to a gene: 7. This CDR3 region has 15 residues. Germline lookup yields CDR1 SGHTA and CDR2 FQGNSA. The CDR3 here is CASSPWTSGGGEQYF. The CDR3 DNA is TGTGCCAGCAGCCCCTGGACTAGCGGGGGCGGCGAGCAGTACTTC.

As to this clone: The same CDR3 is also encoded by other DNA sequences in this sample. Here the CDR3 reads CASSFGQGAGNEQFF. Written as DNA, the CDR3 is TGTGCCAGCAGCTTCGGACAGGGGGCCGGCAATGAGCAGTTCTTC. The rearrangement links TRBV7-9 to TRBJ2-1; the match to TRBD1 covers 11 bases. Trimming cost V 3 bases and J 6 bases; bases outside gene matches: 4. Germline V gene lookup returns CDR1 SEHNR and CDR2 FQNEAQ (reference sequence). The CDR3 covers 15 residues.

As for this clone: An end of the junction differs from the germline gene, which may be a read error. This same CDR3 is encoded by further DNA sequences in the sample. The J gene is TRBJ2-5, the V gene TRBV3-1 (or the pseudogene TRBV3-2); TRBD2 matches 10 bases. The CDR3 contains 14 residues. Germline V gene lookup returns CDR1 LGHDT and CDR2 YNNKEL (reference sequence). This chain's CDR3 is CASCQAGGGGTQYF. In DNA, the CDR3 is TGTGCCAGCTGCCAAGCGGGGGGGGGAGGGACCCAGTACTTC.

The chain recombines TRBV20-1 with TRBJ2-3, with 8 bases that match TRBD2. J lost 6 bases, V lost 3 bases, and 2 bases had no gene match. CDR3 length: 12 residues. Germline V gene sequence: CDR1 DFQATT, CDR2 SNEGSKA (reference sequence). CDR3 in amino acids: CSASSGGDTQYF. CDR3 DNA sequence: TGCAGTGCTAGTTCGGGGGGGGATACGCAGTATTTT.

This clone was picked up one time. V and J are TRBV5-1 and TRBJ1-2; weak D call: TRBD1 (5 bases). Per the germline V gene, CDR1 is SGHRS and CDR2 is YFSETQ. The CDR3 covers 14 residues. V lost 0 bases to trimming and J lost 5 bases, with 11 bases between them. The CDR3 sequence: CASSLDSGIYGYTF. DNA for the CDR3: TGCGCCAGCAGCTTGGATTCAGGGATTTATGGCTACACCTTC. Drawing the rest from reference TRBV5-1 and TRBJ1-2, the complete variable domain is KAGVTQTPRYLIKTRGQQVTLSCSPISGHRSVSWYQQTPGQGLQFLFEYFSETQRNKGNFPGRFSGRQFSNSRSEMNVSTLELGDSALYLCASSLDSGIYGYTFGSGTRLTVV.

This chain connects TRBV5-1 to TRBJ2-5, with 8 bases aligning to TRBD1. Trimming cost V 2 bases and J 4 bases; bases outside gene matches: 7. Germline V CDR1 and CDR2: SGHRS, YFSETQ. The CDR3 has 15 residues. CDR3 bases: TGCGCCAGCAGCTTCAGGGGGCAAGGCGGAGAGACCCAGTACTTC. This encodes CASSFRGQGGETQYF. Drawing the rest from reference TRBV5-1 and TRBJ2-5, the complete variable domain is KAGVTQTPRYLIKTRGQQVTLSCSPISGHRSVSWYQQTPGQGLQFLFEYFSETQRNKGNFPGRFSGRQFSNSRSEMNVSTLELGDSALYLCASSFRGQGGETQYFGPGTRLLVL.

The J gene is TRBJ1-4, the V gene TRBV4-1, with TRBD1 identical over 7 bases. Germline assignment: CDR1 MGHRA and CDR2 YSYEKL. There are 16 residues in the CDR3. The J segment lost 7 bases and the V segment lost 1 base, leaving 9 bases of the junction unmatched. Here the CDR3 DNA reads TGCGCCAGCAGCCAAGGACAGGGCATCCGTATTGAAAAACTGTTTTTT. Translation gives CASSQGQGIRIEKLFF.

The chain joins TRBV9 to TRBJ2-3, with 8 bases matching TRBD2. The ends lost 1 base at V and 4 bases at J; junction bases unmatched: 5. CDR3 length: 15 amino acids. Germline CDR1 reads SGDLS; CDR2 reads YYNGEE. The CDR3 loop is CASSVSGGRSDTQYF. The CDR3 nucleotides read TGTGCCAGCAGCGTATCGGGGGGGCGATCAGATACGCAGTATTTT.

The chain couples TRBV4-2 to TRBJ2-5; perhaps TRBD2 as D (5 bases). Trimming took off 0 bases at V and 7 bases at J, with 15 bases between the two ends. Per germline, CDR1 LGHNA and CDR2 YNFKEQ. This CDR3 contains 15 residues. CDR3 nucleotide sequence: TGTGCCAGCAGCCAAGAGGTAGCGAGCCGGGGGACCCAGTACTTC. Translated: CASSQEVASRGTQYF.

This clone appeared once. CDR3 loop: CASSLVDRIHGYTF. CDR3 DNA: TGTGCCAGCAGCTTGGTGGACAGGATCCATGGCTACACCTTC. V is TRBV5-4 and J is TRBJ1-2; 7 bases are shared with TRBD1. CDR3 length equals 14 residues. J gave up 6 bases and V 0 bases, and 5 bases lay outside the gene matches. CDR1 is SGHNT and CDR2 is YYREEE in the germline V gene (reference sequence).

The chain joins TRBV10-3 to TRBJ2-1, with 7 bases that match TRBD2. CDR1 is ENHRY, CDR2 SYGVKD, per germline. The CDR3 runs to 14 residues. V lost 8 bases to trimming and J lost 0 bases; unmatched junction nucleotides: 4. CDR3 region: CAIWGGNSYNEQFF. In nucleotides, the CDR3 is TGTGCCATCTGGGGGGGGAACTCCTACAATGAGCAGTTCTTC.